The rows below give T cell receptor beta chains drawn from one sample of a study of T cell changes during pregnancy in multiple sclerosis. Clones were read by immunoSEQ multiplex PCR, and TCRdb kept only the in-frame ones, dropping some. The sample includes 30,000 to 50,000 clones, under 95% of them seen just once. This specimen was CD4+ T cells from peripheral blood mononuclear cells, taken in the third trimester of pregnancy. These receptor sequences come from a female donor with multiple sclerosis, enrolled in a pregnancy study. Each CDR3 is given without its conserved first and last residue. D genes are given only for firm matches. Expanded clones get a size class; other rows say once, few or many, or leave the size out.

TRBJ1-1 - TRBV2 - ASSGLGGSNTEAF
TRBJ2-3 TRBD2 TRBV28 - ASSPGLAGADTQY
TRBJ2-4 TRBD2 TRBV5-1 - ASSLASLAGGAKNIQY
TRBJ2-7 TRBD2 TRBV28 - ASTPTSHNYEQY
TRBJ2-1 TRBD2 TRBV19 - ASTTSGGLAGHEQF
TRBJ1-4 - TRBV13 once ASSLGPFGRSIAEKLF
TRBJ2-1 TRBD2 TRBV11-2 - ASRPLAGGMGNNEQF
TRBJ2-7 TRBD2 TRBV2 - ASTFAAGGSYEQY
TRBJ2-1 TRBD2 TRBV11-2 - ASSRGLAGWEEQF
TRBJ1-5 - TRBV19 - ASSLLDQPQH
TRBJ2-1 - TRBV5-1 - ASSRPGGNEQF
TRBJ2-7 - TRBV5-4 once ASSLGADTYEQY
TRBJ2-3 - TRBV5-3 - ARSLQPPRVTDTQY
TRBJ2-7 - TRBV12-5 - ASGSPGSQQY
TRBJ2-5 - TRBV7-6 - ASSSQTSAVQETQY
TRBJ2-1 TRBD2 TRBV9 - ASSVLAGGSYNEQF